This TCR beta chain originates from a study of blood T cell repertoires in COVID-19 (dated by TCRdb to the early 2020s). Context from the whole study: The collaborator samples originated in the United States, Italy and Spain and spanned the acute and convalescent phases of COVID-19. The material from the prospective study consisted of cDNA or gDNA derived from T cells, B-cell-depleted T cells, or PBMCs. The dataset comprised deeply sampled blood TCRbeta repertoires from subjects exposed to, actively infected with, or recovered from COVID-19. The repertoires were released in a freely available public database intended as a resource for research on the immune response to SARS-CoV-2. Samples came from the ongoing ImmuneRACE study (first 160 participants) plus 1,254 subjects from 6 global collaborators. A de-identified subject ID, COVID-19 status, age in years and sex were almost always included in the sample metadata. Where available, HLA class I and class II types were obtained from metadata supplied by the sample provider rather than from assay-based typing.

Each collaborating institution followed its own protocols to collect whole blood in K2EDTA tubes. For TCRbeta analysis, collaborators shipped samples as frozen whole blood, isolated PBMCs, or DNA extracted from either of those sample types. The immunoSEQ Assay, a bias-controlled multiplex PCR, was used to amplify TCRbeta CDR3 regions from genomic DNA. Per the source publication's procedure: The number of nucleated cells in each sample was estimated by amplification of reference gene primers within the assay. To quantify the absolute abundance of each unique TCRbeta CDR3 rearrangement, sequence reads were collapsed and filtered. For each sample, productive Simpson clonality was calculated as the square root of Simpson's diversity index over productive rearrangements. As stored in TCRdb, this immuneACCESS dataset retains in-frame rearrangements with V and J assigned. A fraction of the clones does not appear; measured against another copy, unresolved V genes explain less than half of the discrepancy, and the remainder lacks a known reason. The DNA was the basis for D and trimming; V, J and clone size are from that table. The sample table contains 60,000 to 95,000 clones; only one count was recorded for roughly 87% of them. The ten largest clones represent 6% to 7% of the sample.

The paper as a whole reports these results and caveats: The quantity of clinical and demographic metadata differed by source and by participant and was supplied without curation.

Comments on this clone: The antigen it recognizes is unknown. Qualities for individual bases were not recorded, and no much larger clone is one base off.

CDR1 MNHEY and CDR2 SVGAGI were looked up in the germline V gene. Unmatched junction bases come to 8, with V trimmed by 6 bases and J by 6 bases. From the cysteine up to the phenylalanine, the CDR3 has a length of 14 residues. The kept DNA is CDR3 alone, 42 bases in frame from the first base. The sample consisted of peripheral blood. The chain is encoded by TRBV6-5 joined to TRBJ2-1, with 7 central nucleotides matching TRBD2. This receptor was identified in a woman aged 50 to 65 with acute or convalescent COVID-19. The CDR3 protein sequence reads: CASSPGAGVNEQFF. The nucleotide sequence reads as follows: TGTGCCAGCAGCCCCGGGGCGGGAGTCAATGAGCAGTTCTTC.